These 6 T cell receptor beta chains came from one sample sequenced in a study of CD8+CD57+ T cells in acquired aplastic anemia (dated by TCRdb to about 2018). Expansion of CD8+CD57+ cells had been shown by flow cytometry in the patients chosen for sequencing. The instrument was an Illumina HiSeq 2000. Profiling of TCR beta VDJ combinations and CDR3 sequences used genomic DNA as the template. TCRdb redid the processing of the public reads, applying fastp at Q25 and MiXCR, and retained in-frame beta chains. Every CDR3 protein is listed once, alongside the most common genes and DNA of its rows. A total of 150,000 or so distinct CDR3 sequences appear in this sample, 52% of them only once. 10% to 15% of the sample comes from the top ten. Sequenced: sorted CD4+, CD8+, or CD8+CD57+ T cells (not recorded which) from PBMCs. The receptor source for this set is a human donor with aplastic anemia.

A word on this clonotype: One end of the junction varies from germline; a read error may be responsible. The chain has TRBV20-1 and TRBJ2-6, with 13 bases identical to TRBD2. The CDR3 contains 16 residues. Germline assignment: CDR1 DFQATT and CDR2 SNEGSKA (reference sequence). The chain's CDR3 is CSASSTGLAGDNVLTF. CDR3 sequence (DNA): TGCAGTGCTAGTTCCACCGGACTAGCGGGGGACAACGTCCTGACTTTC.

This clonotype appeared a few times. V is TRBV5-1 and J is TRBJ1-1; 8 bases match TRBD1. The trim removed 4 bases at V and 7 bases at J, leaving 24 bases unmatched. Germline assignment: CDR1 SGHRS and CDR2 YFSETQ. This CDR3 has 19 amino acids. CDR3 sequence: CASSPLEEGNRGYPREAFF. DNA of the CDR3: TGCGCCAGCAGCCCCCTAGAGGAAGGTAACAGGGGGTATCCTCGTGAAGCTTTCTTT.

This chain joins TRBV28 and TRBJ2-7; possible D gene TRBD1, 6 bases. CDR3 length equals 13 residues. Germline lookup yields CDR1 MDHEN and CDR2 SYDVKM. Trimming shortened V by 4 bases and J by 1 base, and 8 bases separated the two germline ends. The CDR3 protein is CASSYRVSYEQYF. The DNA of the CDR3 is TGTGCCAGCAGTTACAGGGTTTCCTACGAGCAGTACTTC. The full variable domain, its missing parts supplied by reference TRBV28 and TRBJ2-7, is DVKVTQSSRYLVKRTGEKVFLECVQDMDHENMFWYRQDPGLGLRLIYFSYDVKMKEKGDIPEGYSVSREKKERFSLILESASTNQTSMYLCASSYRVSYEQYFGPGTRLTVT.

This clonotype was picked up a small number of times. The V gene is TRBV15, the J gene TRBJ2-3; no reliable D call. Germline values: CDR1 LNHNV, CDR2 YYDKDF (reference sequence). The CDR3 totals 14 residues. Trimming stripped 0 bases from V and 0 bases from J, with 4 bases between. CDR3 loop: CATSREGSTDTQYF. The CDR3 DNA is TGTGCCACCAGCAGAGAGGGCAGCACAGATACGCAGTATTTT.

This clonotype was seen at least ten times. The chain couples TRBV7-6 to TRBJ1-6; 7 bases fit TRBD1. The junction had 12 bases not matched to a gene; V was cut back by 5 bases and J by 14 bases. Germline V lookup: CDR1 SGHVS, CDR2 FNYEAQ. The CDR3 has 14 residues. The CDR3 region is CASSQGTEGFALHF. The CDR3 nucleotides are TGTGCCAGCAGCCAAGGGACAGAGGGCTTCGCCCTCCACTTT. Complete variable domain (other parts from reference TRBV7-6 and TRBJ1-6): GAGVSQSPRYKVTKRGQDVALRCDPISGHVSLYWYRQALGQGPEFLTYFNYEAQQDKSGLPNDRFSAERPEGSISTLTIQRTEQRDSAMYRCASSQGTEGFALHFGNGTRLTVT.

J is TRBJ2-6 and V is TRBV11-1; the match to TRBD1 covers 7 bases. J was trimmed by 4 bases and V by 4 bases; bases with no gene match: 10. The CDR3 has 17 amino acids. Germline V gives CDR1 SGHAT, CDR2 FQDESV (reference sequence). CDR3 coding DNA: TGTGCCAGCAGCTCCACCAGGGGGTTCACCGGGGCCAACGTCCTGACTTTC. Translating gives CASSSTRGFTGANVLTF.